A single sample gave rise to the 6 T cell receptor beta chains below, sequenced in a study of breast tumors, draining lymph nodes, adjacent tissues. Samples came from axillary lymph nodes draining the breast cancer. In TCRdb, the multiplex PCR reads were re-called with MiXCR into one record per CDR3 protein. The sample includes 150,000 to 200,000 distinct CDR3 sequences, 30% to 35% of them seen just once. Sequenced material: axillary lymph node tissue. The source of these receptors is a female donor with breast cancer. Some clones in this sample may be carry-over from other donors' samples.

This clonotype was seen just once. V and J are TRBV15 and TRBJ1-2; unclear D gene. Germline CDR1 reads LNHNV; CDR2 reads YYDKDF (reference sequence). The CDR3 length is 15 residues. With 3 bases removed from V and 8 bases from J, the gap between germline ends came to 19 bases. This CDR3 is CATSSGSGGLRGYTF. CDR3 coding DNA: TGTGCCACCAGCAGCGGTTCCGGTGGCCTCAGGGGCTACACCTTC. The variable domain in full, with the rest retrieved from reference TRBV15 and TRBJ1-2, is DAMVIQNPRYQVTQFGKPVTLSCSQTLNHNVMYWYQQKSSQAPKLLFHYYDKDFNNEADTPDNFQSRRPNTSFCFLDIRSPGLGDTAMYLCATSSGSGGLRGYTFGSGTRLTVV.

This clonotype was detected a few times. The junction shows a germline mismatch at one end, possibly a read error. The rearrangement joins TRBV11-3 to TRBJ2-5; maybe TRBD2 (5 bases). CDR1 is SGHNT and CDR2 is YENEEA in the germline V gene. The CDR3 sequence is 11 residues long. CDR3 sequence reads: CASSFRETPYF. The CDR3 DNA follows: TGTGCCAGCAGCTTTAGGGAGACCCCGTACTTC.

This clonotype has only a few counts. V is TRBV12-3 or TRBV12-4 and J is TRBJ1-1; a possible D gene is TRBD1 (6 bases). This CDR3 has 15 amino acids. V was trimmed by 2 bases and J by 7 bases, leaving 17 bases between them. CDR3 sequence (DNA): TGTGCCAGCAGTTTAAGGGGGTGGGGGCGGGATGAAGCTTTCTTT. It is translated as CASSLRGWGRDEAFF.

This clonotype was seen a single time. This rearrangement joins TRBV7-9 to TRBJ2-2, with 9 bases fitting TRBD1. The CDR3 contains 15 residues. Germline V gene data show CDR1 as SEHNR and CDR2 as FQNEAQ (reference sequence). J lost 4 bases, V lost 5 bases, and 5 bases had no gene match. Written as DNA, the CDR3 is TGTGCCAGCAGCCAGACAGGGGGGTCCACCGGGGAGCTGTTTTTT. As protein: CASSQTGGSTGELFF.

Turning to this clonotype: The junction and the germline gene differ at one end; a read error may be behind it. The J gene is TRBJ1-6, the V gene TRBV18, with D perhaps TRBD1 (5 bases). The CDR3 is 14 residues long. CDR1 and CDR2 from the germline V gene are KGHSH and LQKENI. As DNA, the CDR3 is TGTGCCGGCTCACTACCCGGGGGGAATTCACCCCTCCACTTT. Its translation is CAGSLPGGNSPLHF.

About this clonotype: The conserved phenylalanine or tryptophan is not found at the CDR3 terminus, so this likely reflects a read error. Because the CDR3's place on the DNA is in doubt, the DNA is left out and the CDR3 is given as listed by TCRdb. V usage is TRBV5-7 and J usage is TRBJ1-6; TRBD1 is taken as the D call from the table, unchecked against the DNA. TRBV5-7 qualifies as an ORF whose function is uncertain. The CDR3 region is 13 residues in length, termini included. This CDR3 reads CASSGKDSLWLHL.